This T cell receptor beta chain was identified in a study of PD-1 blockade in mismatch repair-deficient tumors. Looking at the study overall: Patients had eleven to twelve mismatch repair-deficient cancer types and were previously treated and progressing.

PCR or immunohistochemistry showed mismatch repair deficiency in every enrolled patient. TCRs were sequenced from three patients responding to pembrolizumab. Clones were sequenced by immunoSEQ multiplex PCR, and TCRdb holds only the in-frame ones, with some missing. In the table there are tens of thousands of clones, 78% of which are singletons. In the case of this clone: What it binds is not known.

The CDR3 covers 14 residues. V was cut by 3 bases and J by 3 bases, with 12 bases left in between. Germline CDR1 reads SGHNT; CDR2 reads YENEEA. Study-wide results and limits: After pembrolizumab, tumor-resident clones rose rapidly, then generally contracted before radiologic responses.

The sample was peripheral blood, taken 2 weeks after starting pembrolizumab. The chain carries TRBV11-3 and TRBJ2-7; D is perhaps TRBD1 (5 bases). The TCR sequence derives from an adult with mismatch repair-deficient cancer. The CDR3: CASSFPPQVYEQYF. The CDR3 coding sequence is TGTGCCAGCAGCTTTCCCCCACAGGTCTACGAGCAGTACTTC. Combining the CDR3 with reference TRBV11-3 and TRBJ2-7 gives the whole variable domain EAGVVQSPRYKIIEKKQPVAFWCNPISGHNTLYWYLQNLGQGPELLIRYENEEAVDDSQLPKDRFSAERLKGVDSTLKIQPAELGDSAVYLCASSFPPQVYEQYFGPGTRLTVT.